The 28 T cell receptor beta chains below were found in one sample sequenced in a study of regulatory T cells in long-lasting Graves disease. Time point described: persistent/refractory GD, antithyroid drugs over 5 years with positive TRAb. PBMC RNA was the source of the TCR library. Construction of the TCR beta libraries employed iRepertoire HTBI primers in conjunction with Arm-PCR of CDR3 regions. TCRdb recomputed calls from the multiplex PCR reads with MiXCR, one row per CDR3 protein. The sample lists about 420,000 distinct CDR3 sequences, 23% occurring once. The sample was peripheral blood mononuclear cells (PBMCs), taken when the disease was refractory, from a patient treated with antithyroid drugs. Receptors were obtained from a female donor with Graves disease.

Many counts were recorded for this clonotype. The chain combines TRBV28 with TRBJ2-7; no reliable D call. The V end was cut by 5 bases, the J end by 7 bases, with 12 bases between. The germline V gene has CDR1 MDHEN and CDR2 SYDVKM. The CDR3 length is 12 residues. The CDR3 DNA sequence: TGTGCCAGCAGTCCCTCCCTCCGGGAGCAGTACTTC. It specifies CASSPSLREQYF.

The genes are TRBV30 and TRBJ1-1, with TRBD1 matching over 9 bases. The CDR3 totals 14 residues. Per the germline V gene, CDR1 is GTSNPN and CDR2 is SVGIG (reference sequence). V shed 5 bases, J shed 1 base, and the junction held 5 bases outside the gene matches. In DNA, the CDR3 is TGTGCCTGGGGTAAGACAGGGGGGAACACTGAAGCTTTCTTT. It encodes CAWGKTGGNTEAFF.

This clonotype turned up a few times. Written as DNA, the CDR3 is TGTGCCAGTAGTATAGTCGGGGTAACTGAAGCTTTCTTT. Its translation is CASSIVGVTEAFF. The rearrangement uses TRBV19 and TRBJ1-1; no clear D gene. Germline CDR1 is LNHDA and CDR2 is SQIVND (reference sequence). The CDR3 contains 13 residues. V was shortened by 1 base and J by 5 bases, with 8 bases between the two germline ends.

This chain uses TRBV12-3 or TRBV12-4 with TRBJ1-1; 12 bases are a match to TRBD1. The CDR3 is 17 amino acids. V lost 4 bases and J lost 10; bases outside the gene matches: 16. For the CDR3, the DNA is TGTGCCAGCAGTTCCCCTTCCCGGGACAGGGGGCATATGGTAGCTTTCTTT. It codes for CASSSPSRDRGHMVAFF.

This clonotype was observed a few times. V usage is TRBV19 and J usage is TRBJ2-2, with no clear D. Trimming pared 9 bases from V and 7 bases from J, leaving 6 bases between. CDR3 size: 10 residues. Germline V gene sequence: CDR1 LNHDA, CDR2 SQIVND (reference sequence). CDR3 amino acids: CARAFGELFF. CDR3 nucleotides: TGTGCCAGGGCTTTCGGGGAGCTGTTTTTT.

This chain links TRBV18 with TRBJ2-5, with D possibly being TRBD1 or TRBD2 (5 bases each). The germline gives CDR1 KGHSH, CDR2 LQKENI. The CDR3 runs to 16 residues. V was cut by 6 bases and J by 1 base, with 18 bases left in between. CDR3 loop: CASSLGQGALQETQYF. Written as DNA, the CDR3 is TGTGCCAGCTCCTTGGGGCAGGGAGCCCTCCAAGAGACCCAGTACTTC.

The chain uses TRBV6-1 and TRBJ1-6; no firm D call. V lost 2 bases to trimming and J lost 8 bases, with 10 bases between them. The germline V gene has CDR1 MNHNS and CDR2 SASEGT. The CDR3 totals 14 residues. The DNA of the CDR3 is TGTGCCAGCAGTGAAACGTTCAGATATTCACCCCTCCACTTT. It codes for CASSETFRYSPLHF.

This clonotype was detected only a few times. The chain recombines TRBV18 with TRBJ2-7; D is uncertain. This CDR3 is 15 amino acids long. V was shortened by 2 bases and J by 0 bases, with 11 bases between the two germline ends. Germline V gives CDR1 KGHSH, CDR2 LQKENI. CDR3 loop: CASSPSADGSYEQYF. DNA for the CDR3: TGTGCCAGCTCACCATCGGCGGATGGCTCCTACGAGCAGTACTTC. Looking up the rest from reference TRBV18 and TRBJ2-7 gives the full variable domain: NAGVMQNPRHLVRRRGQEARLRCSPMKGHSHVYWYRQLPEEGLKFMVYLQKENIIDESGMPKERFSAEFPKEGPSILRIQQVVRGDSAAYFCASSPSADGSYEQYFGPGTRLTVT.

This clonotype was recorded at least ten times. This sequence joins TRBV20-1 and TRBJ2-7; no firm D call. CDR3 length: 14 amino acids. V gave up 0 bases and J gave up 6 bases, with 15 bases separating them. Germline V CDR1 and CDR2: DFQATT, SNEGSKA (reference sequence). The CDR3 region has the DNA TGCAGTGCTAGAGATGCACTGGGATGGTCCGAGCAGTACTTC. Its translation: CSARDALGWSEQYF.

The chain has TRBV18 and TRBJ1-1; no clear D gene. The CDR3 has 15 residues. From germline, CDR1 is KGHSH and CDR2 LQKENI. Trimming took 1 base from V and 1 from J, leaving 10 bases between them. Written as DNA, the CDR3 is TGTGCCAGCTCACCACAGCCAGGATGGAACACTGAAGCTTTCTTT. Residues: CASSPQPGWNTEAFF.

This clonotype turned up a few times. The J gene is TRBJ1-2, the V gene TRBV28, with 9 bases identical to TRBD1. Germline assignment: CDR1 MDHEN and CDR2 SYDVKM. The CDR3 length is 15 residues. J was trimmed by 9 bases and V by 2 bases; bases with no gene match: 10. DNA of the CDR3: TGTGCCAGCAGTTTACCCGGGACAGGGACTTTAAGCTACACCTTC. The encoded protein is CASSLPGTGTLSYTF.

This clonotype was counted a few times. The V gene is TRBV12-3 or TRBV12-4, the J gene TRBJ2-7; D unclear. The CDR3 length is 11 residues. Trimming left V 8 bases short and J 6 bases short, with 11 bases between. CDR3 protein: CASASVVEQYF. The CDR3 DNA reads as TGTGCCAGCGCCTCCGTGGTCGAGCAGTACTTC.

The V gene is TRBV2, the J gene TRBJ2-7, with 8 bases matching TRBD2. CDR1 SNHLY and CDR2 FYNNEI come from the germline V gene. CDR3 size: 16 residues. V was clipped by 6 bases and J by 0 bases; unmatched bases: 10. CDR3 sequence reads: CASSLSSGSISYEQYF. For the CDR3, the DNA is TGTGCCAGCAGCCTCTCTAGCGGGTCGATCTCCTACGAGCAGTACTTC.

This clonotype was found many times. V gene TRBV6-1 combines with J gene TRBJ1-2; 8 nucleotides line up with TRBD1. Germline CDR1 is MNHNS and CDR2 is SASEGT. CDR3 size: 17 residues. V lost 7 bases and J lost 2; bases outside the gene matches: 15. DNA for the CDR3: TGTGCCAGCAATCAGGACAGGGTCGTAGGTGACAACTATGGCTACACCTTC. Residues: CASNQDRVVGDNYGYTF.

The chain carries TRBV4-1 and TRBJ2-7; D gene uncertain. Germline V gene sequence: CDR1 MGHRA, CDR2 YSYEKL. The CDR3 has 11 residues. V lost 1 base to trimming and J lost 9 bases, with 7 bases between them. The DNA for the CDR3 is TGCGCCAGCAGCCAAGGTGGTCGGCAGTACTTC. The encoded protein is CASSQGGRQYF.

The V gene is TRBV5-1, the J gene TRBJ2-2; 9 bases map to TRBD2. There are 16 residues in the CDR3. The junction had 4 bases not matched to a gene; V was cut back by 0 bases and J by 4 bases. Looked up from germline, CDR1 is SGHRS and CDR2 is YFSETQ. DNA for the CDR3: TGCGCCAGCAGCTTGGACGGTAGCGGGAGCACCGGGGAGCTGTTTTTT. The encoded protein is CASSLDGSGSTGELFF.

Turning to this clonotype: A read error may be the cause here, since a much bigger clone is one base away. V and J are TRBV28 and TRBJ2-7; 12 bases map to TRBD1. Germline loops: CDR1 MDHEN, CDR2 SYDVKM. This CDR3 contains 15 residues. V was clipped by 7 bases and J by 5 bases; unmatched bases: 9. In nucleotides, the CDR3 is TGTGCCAGCATCCCGTGGGGACAGGGGGCCGACGAGCAGTACTTC. Its protein product is CASIPWGQGADEQYF.

This clonotype was counted ten times or more. The chain joins TRBV10-3 to TRBJ1-5; TRBD1 matches at 9 bases. Losses at the gene ends were 8 bases for V and 2 bases for J; bases not matched to a gene: 22. Germline assignment: CDR1 ENHRY and CDR2 SYGVKD. The CDR3 contains 20 residues. The CDR3 sequence is CAISAPLSSRDRDRNQPQHF. Here the CDR3 DNA reads TGTGCCATCTCTGCACCTCTCTCGTCCCGGGACAGGGATCGCAATCAGCCCCAGCATTTT.

The genes are TRBV3-1 and TRBJ2-2; 10 bases are a match to TRBD2. This CDR3 has 15 residues. Germline values: CDR1 LGHDT, CDR2 YNNKEL (reference sequence). Trimming took 7 bases from V and 1 from J; bases not matched to a gene: 3. For the CDR3, the DNA is TGTGCCAGCACCTGGACTAGCGGGAACACCGGGGAGCTGTTTTTT. This codes for CASTWTSGNTGELFF.

With respect to this clonotype: Only one base separates this from a far larger clonotype, so it likely reflects a read error. The V gene is TRBV6-5, the J gene TRBJ2-5; TRBD2 agrees at 14 bases. The junction had 3 bases not matched to a gene; V was cut back by 4 bases and J by 5 bases. From germline, CDR1 is MNHEY and CDR2 SVGAGI. There are 15 residues in the CDR3. The CDR3 region has the DNA TGTGCCAGCAGTTGCGGGACTAGCGGGAGTGAGACCCAGTACTTC. This gives the protein CASSCGTSGSETQYF.

Ten or more counts support this clonotype. V gene TRBV6-1 combines with J gene TRBJ1-2, with D possibly matching TRBD1 (5 bases). Deletions cut 6 bases from V and 5 bases from J, with 13 bases between. The CDR3 is 13 residues long. CDR1 and CDR2 from the germline V gene are MNHNS and SASEGT. CDR3 in amino acids: CASRDAGPYGYTF. In DNA, the CDR3 is TGTGCCAGCAGGGACGCAGGGCCATATGGCTACACCTTC.

This clonotype was seen a few times. V gene TRBV4-1 combines with J gene TRBJ1-4; TRBD1 agrees at 7 bases. The CDR3 runs 14 residues. Germline CDR1 reads MGHRA; CDR2 reads YSYEKL. Germline trimming cut 8 bases from V and 4 bases from J; bases unmatched to any gene: 7. CDR3 sequence (DNA): TGCGCCAGCGGCCCGGGACAGATTAATGAAAAACTGTTTTTT. The encoded protein is CASGPGQINEKLFF.

The chain combines TRBV7-2 with TRBJ1-1; 9 nucleotides agree with TRBD1. CDR1 and CDR2 from the germline V gene are SGHTA and FQGNSA. J lost 2 bases, V lost 7 bases, and 5 bases had no gene match. The CDR3 runs 14 residues. The CDR3 loop reads CASKSTGGNTEAFF. CDR3 in DNA: TGTGCCAGCAAGTCTACAGGGGGCAACACTGAAGCTTTCTTT.

This chain uses TRBV20-1 with TRBJ2-7, with TRBD2 matching 8 bases. With 3 bases clipped from V and 4 bases from J, the junction kept 8 bases outside the gene matches. Per germline, CDR1 DFQATT and CDR2 SNEGSKA (reference sequence). The CDR3 length is 14 residues. CDR3 in DNA: TGCAGTGCTAGCCCCACTAGCGGAGTTTACGAGCAGTACTTC. This codes for CSASPTSGVYEQYF.

V usage is TRBV10-3 and J usage is TRBJ1-4; no definite D call. Germline loops: CDR1 ENHRY, CDR2 SYGVKD. The V and J ends lost 5 bases and 7 bases respectively, with 5 bases between them. The CDR3 extends over 11 amino acids. The CDR3 DNA reads TGTGCCATCAGTCTGGGTGAAAAACTGTTTTTT. As protein: CAISLGEKLFF.

This clonotype showed up many times. This rearrangement joins TRBV20-1 to TRBJ1-2; weak D call: TRBD1 (5 bases). CDR1 DFQATT and CDR2 SNEGSKA come from the germline V gene (reference sequence). V was clipped by 3 bases and J by 2 bases, with 19 bases between them. This CDR3 has 16 residues. CDR3 nucleotide sequence: TGCAGTGCTAGTCAACCCGGGAGGGGCGAGAACTATGGCTACACCTTC. It is translated as CSASQPGRGENYGYTF.

V is TRBV28 and J is TRBJ1-6, with D perhaps matching TRBD1 (5 bases). V was shortened by 5 bases and J by 8 bases, with 10 bases between the two germline ends. From germline, CDR1 is MDHEN and CDR2 SYDVKM. There are 13 residues in the CDR3. CDR3: CASSPDSHSPLHF. The CDR3 DNA follows: TGTGCCAGCAGTCCCGACAGCCATTCACCCCTCCACTTT.

This clonotype was observed at least ten times. The V call is TRBV2, the J call TRBJ2-1, with TRBD2 identical over 8 bases. The CDR3 is 16 amino acids. Germline V gives CDR1 SNHLY, CDR2 FYNNEI. J lost 1 base, V lost 5 bases, and 7 bases had no gene match. This CDR3 is CASSSPLAGSYNEQFF. In DNA form, the CDR3 reads TGTGCCAGCAGTTCACCCCTAGCGGGTTCCTACAATGAGCAGTTCTTC.